This TCR beta chain originates from a study of cytomegalovirus exposure and HLA in healthy donors (dated by TCRdb to about 2017). About the study as a whole: According to an earlier analysis of 587 of the donors, some 180 million T cells yielded 90 million to 130 million unique TCR beta sequences and around 300 Gb of sequence data. An early release covering roughly 600 HLA-typed donors comprised approximately 290 gigabases of sequencing data and tens of millions of unique TCR sequences. The genetic ancestry cluster associated with self-reported Caucasian donors included 81% of the 350 to 500 genotyped donors. The study was designed to test whether signatures of past pathogen exposure could be identified by cataloging public T cell receptors. The study used immunosequencing to profile the T cell repertoires of 600 to 850 subjects and linked those repertoires to cytomegalovirus serostatus. In addition to the first cohort of about 650 subjects, a separate validation cohort of about 120 different subjects was used. To predict cytomegalovirus infection status, the study brought together high-throughput TCR immunosequencing, statistical association of individual TCRs with disease status, and machine learning. In a later analysis, previously published TCR beta repertoires from some 640 donors were re-analyzed and high-resolution HLA genotyping was added so that TCR occurrence patterns could be studied. The later analysis used no new phenotypic data to find candidate immune exposures, relying instead on TCR beta sequences and their occurrence across donors. An earlier analysis of around 640 of the donors used high-throughput TCR beta sequencing to judge whether each TCR beta V gene segment behaved as functional or pseudogenic. Alongside the repertoire data, information on donor age, sex, ethnicity and CMV serostatus was compiled. In a later genetic analysis, genome-wide SNP genotypes for about 55% of the roughly 700 donors were used, and that subset was treated as a discovery cohort. Every discovery cohort repertoire had been produced on one sequencing platform. Both class I and class II loci were covered by HLA typing, at four-digit resolution. The number of typed donors differed by locus: 629-630 for A, B, C, DRB1 and DQB1; approximately 520 for DQA1; approximately 600 for DPA1; and approximately 450 for DPB1. Roughly five DR-DQ haplotypes were treated as single units for association and clustering because of strong linkage in the cohort. Across around 400 genotyped donors of the cohort, an average of about 240,000 unique TCR beta nucleotide sequences per donor were sequenced, and roughly a sixth of those sequences were non-productive.

Points the paper makes about the study in general: A few of the identified cytomegalovirus-associated TCR beta chains were confirmed in vitro to be specific for cytomegalovirus antigens. Most CMV-associated TCR beta chains appeared to be HLA-restricted in a later analysis, and the HLA associations seemed to be driven largely by CMV exposure. In a later genetic analysis, fewer N-insertions in productive TCRs were reported among donors in an Asian-associated ancestry cluster than the approximately 670-donor mean. According to a later analysis, TCR association rates differed among HLA loci, with DRB1 alleles showing the most associated TCRs and HLA-C alleles showing the fewest. In a later analysis, HLA-associated TCR beta chains showed more clonal expansion and lower generation probabilities than non-associated chains that were equally common. A group of highly shared sequence variants was considered likely to be a technical artifact of the sequencing pipeline. When HLA alleles, especially DR and DQ, strongly co-occurred, attributing TCR associations to individual alleles was difficult. The authors suggested that the approach could potentially be generalized to other disease states and immunological phenotypes. The classifier was reported to diagnose cytomegalovirus status with high specificity and sensitivity in both the original and validation cohorts. A total of roughly 160 TCR beta chains were listed by the study as associated with cytomegalovirus. Most TCR sequences were observed very rarely across donors, whereas some public TCRs were present in many individuals. The only immune exposure information available for the cohort was CMV serostatus. An association between a missense DCLRE1C variant and V-gene and J-gene trimming of TCR beta chains was found in a later genetic analysis and replicated in an independent cohort. A later analysis associated about 17,000 TCR beta sequences with specific HLA alleles at a false discovery rate of 0.05. Broadly in line with IMGT annotations, most TCR beta V segments showed up in productive rearrangements about 87% or about 30% of the time in an earlier analysis of around 600 of the donors. The earlier analysis of some 560 of the donors excluded about 16 rarely observed V segments, including chromosome 9 orphons, because counts were too low. A further reported finding was that TCR beta sequences accurately predicted the HLA-A and HLA-B alleles for most subjects in the first cohort. In a later analysis, several top co-occurrence clusters were reported to appear linked to parvovirus B19, influenza, CMV and Epstein-Barr virus. Because HLA typing was unavailable for some donors at each locus, only the typed subset was used in association tests. Only TCR beta chains were sequenced in this cohort, and the absence of alpha or paired-chain data limited detectable features. The 87-base-pair reads could not distinguish some IMGT-functional V segments, including TRBV6-2 and TRBV6-3, so those segments were excluded. Correlated functional status among segregating V segments might reflect linkage disequilibrium, but an unknown experimental factor could not be ruled out. Roughly uniform sequencing depth across donors was assumed in presence/absence analyses, although this assumption may not hold.

The germline V gene gives CDR1 as SGHAT and CDR2 as FQNNGV. V is cut by 5 bases and J by 3 bases, and the space between the germline ends is 16 bases. The CDR3 goes from the cysteine to the phenylalanine over 16 residues. Only the CDR3 DNA stays, 48 bases, in frame from base 1. Concerning this clone: Its antigen is not yet known. No base quality information exists; no much larger clone differs at one position.

Libraries were built with the immunoSEQ multiplex PCR assay. For the multiplex PCR, a mixture combining 60 forward primers for TCR Vbeta segments and 13 reverse primers for TCR Jbeta segments was used. The CDR3 region of rearranged TCR beta genes was amplified from genomic DNA with a multiplex PCR assay. On the Illumina HiSeq System, the amplified TCR beta libraries were sequenced as 87-base-pair reads. Under the source paper's analysis protocol: A later analysis counted some 74 million unique TCR beta chains across the 550 to 700 repertoires, and approximately 11 million of these chains were shared by at least two donors. Raw reads were error-corrected and collapsed into unique sequences with a nearest-neighbor algorithm that merged closely related sequences to remove PCR and sequencing errors. To assign V, D and J gene segments, CDR3 sequences were aligned to IMGT reference sequences. For a sequence to be retained, a match of at least six nucleotides was required to both a V gene segment and a J gene segment. A rearrangement counted as productive if the CDR3 had no stop codons and remained in frame with V and J, and every other rearrangement counted as non-productive. CDR3 was defined by IMGT convention, running from the second conserved V-encoded cysteine to the conserved J-encoded phenylalanine. In an earlier analysis of more than 550 of the donors, sequences lacking an unambiguous match to a single V gene segment were excluded. In an earlier analysis of 587 of the donors, a V segment was called functional when productive rearrangements were above 56.7%, and segregating when the standard deviation between donors exceeded 5%. A statistical classification framework was built to diagnose cytomegalovirus status from the catalog of TCR beta chain sequences. In a later analysis, V and J genes were assigned by comparing TCR nucleotide sequences against IMGT/GENE-DB human TR gene sequences. Using the TCRdist pipeline, a later analysis assigned CDR3 sequences along with most-parsimonious VDJ recombination scenarios. In a later analysis, each TCR beta chain was defined by its CDR3 amino acid sequence together with its V-gene family, and reads without a unique V-gene family were excluded. In a later analysis, approximately 590 highly shared, low-generation-probability nucleotide sequences were removed to address suspected cross-contamination and a sequencing artifact. For each public chain, a later analysis derived a clonal expansion index from normalized ranks of inferred template counts within each repertoire. In a later analysis, generation probabilities were computed with a VDJ recombination model fitted to out-of-frame rearrangements, and the resulting probabilities were checked against IGoR. In a later analysis, TCR-TCR, TCR-HLA and TCR-CMV co-occurrence was scored with hypergeometric tests, and a repertoire-size bias correction was applied to TCR pairs. To estimate false discovery rates, a later analysis permuted the HLA or CMV assignments 20 times. A later analysis grouped co-occurring TCRs with DBSCAN, adding TCRdist sequence similarity when clustering within HLA-allele-positive subsets. Repertoires with fewer than 30,000 or more than 120,000 public chains were left out of co-occurrence clustering, as were about 5 repertoires with anomalous nucleotide sharing. The table comes from immuneACCESS by way of TCRdb, which keeps in-frame sequences with V and J called. Part of the clones is missing from these tables; in studies checked, under half for an unresolved V gene and the rest for unknown reasons. V, J and clone size are taken as reported in that table, and D and trimming were inferred from the DNA itself. This sample has some 150,000 clones in its table, and about four fifths of those were observed once. The top ten hold 4.9% of the sample.

The cohort consisted of 666 healthy bone marrow donors. At the time of sampling, every cohort member was nominally healthy, though immune exposures that went unrecorded were likely present. The donor tested CMV seropositive, placing the donor among the 289 seropositive members of the cohort. A peripheral blood sample was collected from each donor, and TCR beta sequencing was performed on peripheral blood mononuclear cells. The Qiagen DNeasy Blood Extraction Kit was used to extract genomic DNA from the blood cell samples. The chain was built from TRBV11-2 and TRBJ1-4; the D segment could be TRBD1, given 5 matching bases. Sequences were obtained from PBMCs. The clonotype comes from a woman aged 18-29 years in good health and CMV-seropositive. The CDR3 reads as follows: CASSRRGGAPNEKLFF. The DNA is as follows: TGTGCCAGCAGCCGCCGCGGAGGGGCGCCTAATGAAAAACTGTTTTTT.